What follows are 26 T cell receptor beta chains derived from one specimen sequenced in a study of blood T cell repertoires in COVID-19. TCRdb's copy holds only in-frame clones and misses some; the assay was immunoSEQ multiplex PCR. The table lists tens of thousands of clones, 85% to 90% of them singletons. Material for sequencing was peripheral blood. Receptor source: a man between 65 and 85 years old with acute or convalescent COVID-19.

This clone was seen a single time. The rearrangement links TRBV9 to TRBJ2-7; D is perhaps TRBD2 (5 bases). CDR1 is SGDLS and CDR2 is YYNGEE in the germline V gene. This CDR3 is 15 amino acids long. Trimming pared 0 bases from V and 2 bases from J, leaving 12 bases between. CDR3 in amino acids: CASSVAAGDAYEQYF. CDR3 DNA: TGTGCCAGCAGCGTAGCGGCGGGCGACGCCTACGAGCAGTACTTC.

The chain couples TRBV27 to TRBJ2-3, with TRBD1 matching 8 bases. The CDR3 extends over 17 amino acids. Per the germline V gene, CDR1 is MNHEY and CDR2 is SMNVEV (reference sequence). After removal of 3 bases from V and 6 bases from J, the junction contained 14 bases not matched to a gene. The CDR3 DNA is TGTGCCAGCAGTTTTCGCAATGGGAGACAGGGGTCTGATACGCAGTATTTT. Translation: CASSFRNGRQGSDTQYF.

This chain connects TRBV9 to TRBJ1-6; 10 bases are a match to TRBD1. CDR1 and CDR2 (germline): SGDLS, YYNGEE. The V and J ends lost 2 bases and 4 bases, in that order; junction bases with no gene match: 6. CDR3 length: 17 residues. As DNA, the CDR3 is TGTGCCAGCAGCGTCGGGACAGGGGAATCTTATAATTCACCCCTCCACTTT. Protein sequence: CASSVGTGESYNSPLHF.

This chain uses TRBV5-6 with TRBJ2-1; TRBD1 matches 10 bases. J gave up 7 bases and V 2 bases, and 6 bases lay outside the gene matches. The CDR3 extends over 15 amino acids. The germline V gene has CDR1 SGHDT and CDR2 YYEEEE. The CDR3 DNA reads as TGTGCCAGCAGCTTTGGAGACAGGGGGCTGAATGAGCAGTTCTTC. This codes for CASSFGDRGLNEQFF.

The chain recombines TRBV19 with TRBJ2-1, with D tentatively TRBD1 (6 bases). V lost 8 bases and J lost 2, with 13 bases in between. CDR3 length: 14 amino acids. Germline V gene sequence: CDR1 LNHDA, CDR2 SQIVND (reference sequence). The CDR3 spells CASGPGVTYNEQFF. The CDR3 coding sequence is TGTGCCAGTGGCCCAGGGGTAACCTACAATGAGCAGTTCTTC.

The V call is TRBV5-1, the J call TRBJ1-1; 11 bases align to TRBD1. Germline V gene sequence: CDR1 SGHRS, CDR2 YFSETQ. The CDR3 consists of 14 residues. Trimming removed 3 bases from V and 3 bases from J; junction bases left unmatched: 1. The CDR3 loop reads CASSSGQGDTEAFF. The CDR3 DNA reads as TGCGCCAGCAGCTCGGGACAGGGGGACACTGAAGCTTTCTTT.

In its sample, this clone was seen once. V gene TRBV29-1 combines with J gene TRBJ2-2; 10 positions agree with TRBD1. Losses at the gene ends were 6 bases for V and 7 bases for J; bases not matched to a gene: 8. Germline-derived CDR1 and CDR2 are SQVTM and ANQGSEA. There are 14 residues in the CDR3. CDR3 protein: CSVDPGQGIGELFF. For the CDR3, the DNA is TGCAGCGTCGACCCGGGACAGGGGATCGGGGAGCTGTTTTTT.

The chain uses TRBV3-1 (or the pseudogene TRBV3-2) and TRBJ2-7, with D unresolved. The CDR3 sequence is 13 residues long. V gave up 5 bases and J gave up 6 bases, with 14 bases separating them. CDR1 and CDR2 from the germline V gene are LGHDT and YNNKEL (reference sequence). The CDR3 bases are TGTGCCAGCAGCGCAAACAGAAAAGGCGAGCAGTACTTC. It translates to CASSANRKGEQYF.

This chain joins TRBV28 and TRBJ1-5; possibly TRBD1 for D (5 bases). This CDR3 region has 14 residues. In germline, CDR1 is MDHEN, CDR2 SYDVKM. V was pared by 7 bases and J by 5 bases, with 15 bases between. The CDR3 loop is CASIEGTGDQPQHF. The CDR3, as DNA: TGTGCCAGCATAGAGGGGACGGGGGATCAGCCCCAGCATTTT.

This rearrangement joins TRBV20-1 to TRBJ1-1; no clear D gene. Between the trimmed V and J ends, which lost 7 bases and 6 bases, there was a span of 12 bases. Germline CDR1 reads DFQATT; CDR2 reads SNEGSKA (reference sequence). This CDR3 is built from 11 residues. The CDR3, as DNA: TGCAGTGGTGAGCGGGTGTCTGAAGCTTTCTTT. Translating gives CSGERVSEAFF.

This chain links TRBV2 with TRBJ1-1; 8 bases map to TRBD1. CDR1 and CDR2 from the germline V gene are SNHLY and FYNNEI. With 4 bases clipped from V and 10 bases from J, the junction kept 11 bases outside the gene matches. There are 14 residues in the CDR3. CDR3 coding DNA: TGTGCCAGCAGTGCTGTAACAGGGGGTGTGGCAGCTTTCTTT. This encodes CASSAVTGGVAAFF.

This clone was seen just once. J is TRBJ2-1 and V is TRBV4-3, with 11 positions matching TRBD2. The germline V gene encodes CDR1 LGHNA and CDR2 YSLEER. V lost 2 bases to trimming and J lost 4 bases; unmatched junction nucleotides: 10. The CDR3 is 18 residues long. CDR3 DNA sequence: TGCGCCAGCAGCCAAAGACTTGGGACTAGCGGAATATACAATGAGCAGTTCTTC. Translation: CASSQRLGTSGIYNEQFF.

The chain carries TRBV19 and TRBJ1-1; the match to TRBD1 covers 7 bases. This CDR3 region has 12 residues. Trimming cost V 8 bases and J 7 bases; bases outside gene matches: 7. Germline V lookup: CDR1 LNHDA, CDR2 SQIVND (reference sequence). DNA of the CDR3: TGTGCCAGTCCAAACAGGGGTGGTGAAGCTTTCTTT. This codes for CASPNRGGEAFF.

V gene TRBV14 combines with J gene TRBJ2-1; weak D call: TRBD2 (5 bases). The CDR3 is made up of 16 amino acids. The germline CDR1 and CDR2 sequences are SGHDN and FVKESK. Trimming took 8 bases from V and 4 from J, leaving 21 bases between them. The CDR3 spells CASSPSQRSIYNEQFF. DNA for the CDR3: TGTGCCAGCTCTCCTTCCCAGCGGTCGATTTACAATGAGCAGTTCTTC.

V and J are TRBV3-1 (or the pseudogene TRBV3-2) and TRBJ2-1, with D possibly TRBD2 on 5 matching bases. The CDR3 runs 17 residues. CDR1 is LGHDT and CDR2 is YNNKEL in the germline V gene (reference sequence). V lost 0 bases and J 7 bases, leaving 19 bases between the germline ends. CDR3 bases: TGTGCCAGCAGCCAAGACGTTTCCCACCCGGGGTTTAATGAGCAGTTCTTC. Translating it yields CASSQDVSHPGFNEQFF.

A single count supports this clone. The rearrangement links TRBV10-3 to TRBJ2-5, with 11 nucleotides matching TRBD2. The J call is uncertain, as TRBJ2-7 better fits the DNA end. Germline loops: CDR1 ENHRY, CDR2 SYGVKD. The CDR3 is 15 amino acids. CDR3 region: CAIRPVTSGNYEQYF. DNA of the CDR3: TGTGCCATCAGGCCGGTGACTAGCGGGAACTACGAGCAGTACTTC.

The V gene is TRBV7-2, the J gene TRBJ2-7; 10 bases are shared with TRBD2. The germline V gene encodes CDR1 SGHTA and CDR2 FQGNSA. The CDR3 loop spans 14 amino acids. The J segment lost 2 bases and the V segment lost 3 bases, leaving 1 base of the junction unmatched. CDR3 loop: CASSFGTSAYEQYF. DNA for the CDR3: TGTGCCAGCAGCTTCGGGACTAGCGCCTACGAGCAGTACTTC.

This chain links TRBV4-1 with TRBJ2-2; 7 bases match TRBD2. Losses at the gene ends were 4 bases for V and 0 bases for J; bases not matched to a gene: 5. The CDR3 consists of 16 residues. In germline, CDR1 is MGHRA, CDR2 YSYEKL. The CDR3 protein is CASSPPSGSNTGELFF. CDR3 sequence (DNA): TGCGCCAGCAGCCCTCCTAGCGGCTCGAACACCGGGGAGCTGTTTTTT.

The chain combines TRBV7-9 with TRBJ2-2; tentatively, D is TRBD1 (6 bases). The germline V gene has CDR1 SEHNR and CDR2 FQNEAQ (reference sequence). Trimming removed 2 bases from V and 5 bases from J, with 9 bases in between. The CDR3 consists of 14 residues. The CDR3 reads CASSLYRETGELFF. Here the CDR3 DNA reads TGTGCCAGCAGCTTATACAGGGAAACCGGGGAGCTGTTTTTT.

The chain combines TRBV9 with TRBJ2-1, with 7 bases identical to TRBD2. Germline CDR1 reads SGDLS; CDR2 reads YYNGEE. The ends lost 0 bases at V and 7 bases at J; junction bases unmatched: 4. The CDR3 runs 14 residues. CDR3 bases: TGTGCCAGCAGCGTAGAACTAGCGTTGAATGAGCAGTTCTTC. It codes for CASSVELALNEQFF.

V and J are TRBV24-1 and TRBJ2-3; 12 bases map to TRBD2. The CDR3 covers 16 residues. From germline, CDR1 is KGHDR and CDR2 SFDVKD. V trimming: 11 bases; J trimming: 5 bases; junction bases outside the gene matches: 13. Here the CDR3 DNA reads TGTGCCATCGAAGGGCTAGCGGGGGGGATGGGAGATACGCAGTATTTT. This gives the protein CAIEGLAGGMGDTQYF.

This chain joins TRBV19 and TRBJ1-1; D might be TRBD1 (5 bases). Per the germline V gene, CDR1 is LNHDA and CDR2 is SQIVND (reference sequence). This CDR3 has 11 residues. The V end was cut by 5 bases, the J end by 12 bases, with 13 bases between. CDR3 region: CASSHRRESFF. As DNA, the CDR3 is TGTGCCAGTAGTCACAGGAGGGAATCTTTCTTT.

The chain combines TRBV7-8 with TRBJ1-4; TRBD1 agrees at 7 bases. CDR3 length: 14 residues. The trim removed 5 bases at V and 5 bases at J, leaving 5 bases unmatched. Per germline, CDR1 SGHVS and CDR2 FQNEAQ. In DNA, the CDR3 is TGTGCCAGCAGCGCGAGACAGGGAAATGAAAAACTGTTTTTT. Protein product: CASSARQGNEKLFF.

This rearrangement joins TRBV6-1 to TRBJ1-1; D call uncertain. The germline V and J ends were trimmed by 0 bases and 5 bases, with 10 bases remaining between them. The CDR3 is made up of 14 amino acids. The germline V gene has CDR1 MNHNS and CDR2 SASEGT. The CDR3 loop reads CASSEAEEGTEAFF. DNA for the CDR3: TGTGCCAGCAGTGAAGCGGAAGAGGGAACTGAAGCTTTCTTT.

Here the CDR3 DNA reads TGTGCCAGCAGTTCAGGACAGGATAAAGCTTTCTTT. Its translation: CASSSGQDKAFF. The chain has TRBV28 and TRBJ1-1; TRBD1 agrees at 7 bases. CDR1 MDHEN and CDR2 SYDVKM come from the germline V gene. The junction had 5 bases not matched to a gene; V was cut back by 4 bases and J by 9 bases. The CDR3 has 12 amino acids.

The rearrangement joins TRBV7-9 to TRBJ2-4, with TRBD2 matching 7 bases. The J segment lost 5 bases and the V segment lost 5 bases, leaving 9 bases of the junction unmatched. The length of the CDR3 is 15 residues. The germline V gene encodes CDR1 SEHNR and CDR2 FQNEAQ (reference sequence). The CDR3 reads CASSPPGGGENIQYF. The CDR3 DNA follows: TGTGCCAGCAGCCCCCCGGGAGGTGGGGAAAACATTCAGTACTTC.